This T cell receptor (beta chain) was sequenced during a study of T cell repertoires in aging, cancer and after chemotherapy. Study results and limitations: These repertoire data do not allow conclusions about immunological memory after chemotherapy. Age-matched healthy donors had significantly more diverse, less clonal blood TCR repertoires than untreated cancer patients. Across the chemotherapy interval, each cancer cohort showed higher median generation probability, suggesting thymic rebound. In healthy donors, age-related TCR diversity loss mainly reflected lost richness.

This clonotype has a handful of counts. Its target is not known. The CDR3 has 18 residues. Trimming took 6 bases from V and 3 from J; bases not matched to a gene: 16. Germline assignment: CDR1 SGHRS and CDR2 YFSETQ. A mixed TRB-A/B primer pool amplified rearranged TRB by multiplex touch-down PCR. TCRdb reanalysed the multiplex PCR reads using MiXCR and keeps one entry per CDR3 protein. This sample has around 1,200 distinct CDR3 sequences, with 30% found just once. Peripheral blood genomic DNA, not sorted cells or RNA, was the template. The TCR comes from a human donor with a solid tumor. Sequenced material: blood. The chain combines TRBV5-1 with TRBJ2-1, with 9 nucleotides matching TRBD2. CDR3 coding DNA: TGCGCCAGCAACGGACTAGCGAAACCTCTGAATGGCTACAATGAGCAGTTCTTC. This encodes CASNGLAKPLNGYNEQFF.